This T cell receptor (beta chain) was identified in a study of post-analysis software for immune sequencing data. Presence of unique molecular identifiers characterized the TCR beta cDNA libraries. Input of roughly 1 to 11 million T cells yielded 500,000 to 550,000 cDNA molecules. TCRdb ran MiXCR on the PCR reads and lists one entry per CDR3 protein. The sample lists about 770,000 distinct CDR3 sequences, roughly 46% occurring once. This TCR was sampled from a girl aged 10-17 years with multiple sclerosis. Material for sequencing was blood.

The CDR3 DNA reads as TGTGCCATCAGTGAGCAACCCCGATTTGCGGTTAGGAATTATGGCTACACCTTC. Its translation: CAISEQPRFAVRNYGYTF. The chain recombines TRBV10-3 with TRBJ1-2; D is unresolved. The CDR3 has 18 amino acids. Trimming took 2 bases from V and 5 from J, leaving 24 bases between them. Per the germline V gene, CDR1 is ENHRY and CDR2 is SYGVKD.